The 21 T cell receptor beta chains presented below share a single source sample, sequenced in a study of T cells expressing NK-cell markers. Using the 5' RACE reads, TCRdb records one entry per CDR3 protein without DNA. The sample's table shows about half a million distinct CDR3 sequences. Sequencing input: blood T cells: a sorted CD56 or NKG2C T cell subset, CD4+ or CD8+ T cells, or bulk PBMC T cells (not recorded which). Receptor source: a woman between 45 and 65 years old in good health.

V usage is TRBV6-5 and J usage is TRBJ2-5. Germline V gene sequence: CDR1 MNHEY, CDR2 SVGAGI. CDR3 length: 14 residues. The CDR3 is CASSPDISGRTQYF.

The V gene is TRBV6-5, the J gene TRBJ1-5; TCRdb designates TRBD1, a call that cannot be tested without DNA. From germline, CDR1 is MNHEY and CDR2 SVGAGI. The length of the CDR3 is 13 residues. This CDR3 is CASRRQGDQPQHF.

V is TRBV20-1 and J is TRBJ1-1. The germline V gene encodes CDR1 DFQATT and CDR2 SNEGSKA (reference sequence). The CDR3 runs 11 residues. The CDR3 loop reads CSARVGSEAFF.

The CDR3 sequence: CATSRDHGMGVLQETQYF. The chain links TRBV15 to TRBJ2-5; absent DNA, TCRdb's TRBD1 call cannot be checked. Germline CDR1 is LNHNV and CDR2 is YYDKDF (reference sequence). This CDR3 is 18 amino acids long. The full variable domain, completed using reference TRBV15 and TRBJ2-5, is DAMVIQNPRYQVTQFGKPVTLSCSQTLNHNVMYWYQQKSSQAPKLLFHYYDKDFNNEADTPDNFQSRRPNTSFCFLDIRSPGLGDTAMYLCATSRDHGMGVLQETQYFGPGTRLLVL.

The chain recombines TRBV4-1 with TRBJ1-1; with no DNA, the TCRdb D assignment of TRBD1 cannot be verified. Germline CDR1 is MGHRA and CDR2 is YSYEKL. This CDR3 is built from 13 residues. CDR3 in amino acids: CASSQVGRREAFF.

The rearrangement uses TRBV5-1 and TRBJ2-7. CDR3 length equals 11 residues. Germline V gene data show CDR1 as SGHRS and CDR2 as YFSETQ. CDR3 protein: CASSSALEQYF.

The V and J genes are TRBV20-1 and TRBJ2-3; TCRdb picks TRBD1, but there is no DNA to check that call. The CDR3 contains 16 residues. Per germline, CDR1 DFQATT and CDR2 SNEGSKA (reference sequence). The CDR3 is CSAIPRQGASTDTQYF.

This chain links TRBV5-6 with TRBJ1-6. There are 14 residues in the CDR3. The germline V gene has CDR1 SGHDT and CDR2 YYEEEE. The CDR3 here is CASSVGRARSPLHF.

The V gene is TRBV6-5, the J gene TRBJ2-2; with no DNA, the TCRdb D assignment of TRBD1 cannot be verified. The CDR3 has 15 amino acids. Germline CDR1 MNHEY, CDR2 SVGAGI. The CDR3 loop reads CASSTGGWGTGELFF.

The chain links TRBV2 to TRBJ1-1; there is no DNA to check the TCRdb D call of TRBD1. Germline V gene sequence: CDR1 SNHLY, CDR2 FYNNEI. The CDR3 spans 13 residues. The CDR3 sequence: CASINRGDTEAFF. Full variable domain (outside the CDR3, taken from reference TRBV2 and TRBJ1-1): EPEVTQTPSHQVTQMGQEVILRCVPISNHLYFYWYRQILGQKVEFLVSFYNNEISEKSEIFDDQFSVERPDGSNFTLKIRSTKLEDSAMYFCASINRGDTEAFFGQGTRLTVV.

This chain joins TRBV29-1 and TRBJ2-1; TCRdb calls TRBD1, which cannot be checked without DNA. Germline lookup yields CDR1 SQVTM and CDR2 ANQGSEA. This CDR3 region has 14 residues. CDR3 protein: CSVEKFGGGNEQFF.

The chain combines TRBV19 with TRBJ2-7. CDR1 LNHDA and CDR2 SQIVND come from the germline V gene (reference sequence). The length of the CDR3 is 14 residues. The CDR3 spells CASSTRQGYYEQYF.

The chain is built from TRBV4-1 and TRBJ2-6; TCRdb designates TRBD2, a call that cannot be tested without DNA. The CDR3 extends over 17 amino acids. Germline V gene sequence: CDR1 MGHRA, CDR2 YSYEKL. This CDR3 is CASSGGRGVFGANVLTF.

This chain connects TRBV4-1 to TRBJ2-1; there is no DNA to check the TCRdb D call of TRBD2. Germline V gives CDR1 MGHRA, CDR2 YSYEKL. The CDR3 spans 12 residues. This CDR3 is CASSQVGTSRFF.

The rearrangement links TRBV3-1 to TRBJ2-1; TCRdb gives TRBD2 as the D gene, but with no DNA this cannot be confirmed. This CDR3 comprises 15 residues. The germline CDR1 and CDR2 sequences are LGHDT and YNNKEL (reference sequence). CDR3 loop: CASSQGLAFGNEQFF.

The chain carries TRBV11-3 and TRBJ2-1; the TCRdb call, TRBD1, lacks DNA for checking. Germline-derived CDR1 and CDR2 are SGHNT and YENEEA. The CDR3 is 15 amino acids. The CDR3 sequence: CASTMTGSIYNEQFF.

The chain joins TRBV15 to TRBJ2-1; lacking DNA, the TRBD2 call made by TCRdb goes unchecked. From germline, CDR1 is LNHNV and CDR2 YYDKDF (reference sequence). The CDR3 totals 14 residues. CDR3 in amino acids: CATSKTSGANEQFF. Looking up the rest from reference TRBV15 and TRBJ2-1 gives the full variable domain: DAMVIQNPRYQVTQFGKPVTLSCSQTLNHNVMYWYQQKSSQAPKLLFHYYDKDFNNEADTPDNFQSRRPNTSFCFLDIRSPGLGDTAMYLCATSKTSGANEQFFGPGTRLTVL.

The chain carries TRBV5-1 and TRBJ2-7; the D gene TCRdb calls, TRBD1, cannot be checked with no DNA. Germline CDR1 and CDR2: SGHRS and YFSETQ. The CDR3 extends over 14 amino acids. The CDR3 loop is CASSWYGGPDEQYF. The full variable domain, with the rest looked up from reference TRBV5-1 and TRBJ2-7, is KAGVTQTPRYLIKTRGQQVTLSCSPISGHRSVSWYQQTPGQGLQFLFEYFSETQRNKGNFPGRFSGRQFSNSRSEMNVSTLELGDSALYLCASSWYGGPDEQYFGPGTRLTVT.

V is TRBV12-3 or TRBV12-4 and J is TRBJ2-5; the TCRdb call, TRBD1, lacks DNA for checking. The CDR3 is 18 residues long. The CDR3 loop is CASSLVGQGSDLGETQYF.

V gene TRBV7-9 combines with J gene TRBJ1-5; TCRdb lists TRBD1, though no DNA is available to test this call. Germline CDR1 and CDR2: SEHNR and FQNEAQ (reference sequence). The CDR3 spans 16 residues. CDR3 sequence reads: CASSSWDRGRLQPQHF.

The J gene is TRBJ1-6, the V gene TRBV25-1; the TCRdb D gene call, TRBD1, has no DNA to confirm it. This CDR3 has 14 amino acids. The germline gives CDR1 MGHDK, CDR2 SYGVNS. The CDR3 sequence: CASRTGQFNSPLHF.